One and the same sample provided the 29 T cell receptor beta chains below, sequenced in a study of T-cell memory formation after mild COVID-19. TCRdb reprocessed the 5' RACE reads via MiXCR and lists one record per CDR3 protein. Among about 170,000 distinct CDR3 sequences listed, 10% to 15% were seen once. Material: PBMCs or a T cell subset sorted from them (not recorded which). The receptors derive from a man in his late teens or twenties who had mild COVID-19 (a few samples of this study predate the infection). Cell type and time point are not known.

This clonotype has a count of ten or more. The chain has TRBV27 and TRBJ2-5; 12 nucleotides align to TRBD2. This CDR3 is built from 16 residues. The trim removed 11 bases at V and 4 bases at J, leaving 14 bases unmatched. The germline CDR1 and CDR2 sequences are MNHEY and SMNVEV (reference sequence). CDR3 sequence: CARSSGGAGLLETQYF. Here the CDR3 DNA reads TGTGCCCGCTCTAGCGGGGGGGCCGGTTTGTTAGAGACCCAGTACTTC.

This chain links TRBV11-2 with TRBJ1-5; the D is unclear. The CDR3 totals 14 residues. Trimming removed 5 bases at V and 7 bases at J, with 15 bases between. Germline V CDR1 and CDR2: SGHAT, FQNNGV. This CDR3 is CASSDPTTGQPQHF. CDR3 nucleotide sequence: TGTGCCAGCAGCGATCCCACTACCGGGCAGCCCCAGCATTTT.

This clonotype was observed many times. This rearrangement joins TRBV6-5 to TRBJ2-3; no clear D. The germline gives CDR1 MNHEY, CDR2 SVGAGI. The CDR3 sequence is 15 residues long. The ends were cut back, 4 bases at V and 3 bases at J, with 14 bases in the middle. The CDR3 sequence is CASSLTSARTDTQYF. DNA for the CDR3: TGTGCCAGCAGTTTGACCTCTGCCCGAACAGATACGCAGTATTTT.

The V gene is TRBV20-1, the J gene TRBJ1-4; D is ambiguous. With 3 bases removed from V and 3 bases from J, the gap between germline ends came to 11 bases. The germline V gene encodes CDR1 DFQATT and CDR2 SNEGSKA (reference sequence). CDR3 length: 14 residues. In nucleotides, the CDR3 is TGCAGTGCTAGGAGGGCAGGACCTAATGAAAAACTGTTTTTT. Amino acids: CSARRAGPNEKLFF.

In this sample, this clonotype turned up a few times. The chain is built from TRBV20-1 and TRBJ1-5; D gene unclear. Germline V gives CDR1 DFQATT, CDR2 SNEGSKA (reference sequence). This CDR3 contains 17 residues. V was trimmed by 0 bases and J by 0 bases, leaving 15 bases between them. The DNA of the CDR3 is TGCAGTGCTAGAGATGGCGGGAGGGTCTATAGCAATCAGCCCCAGCATTTT. This translates into CSARDGGRVYSNQPQHF.

This clonotype has only a few counts. The chain is built from TRBV28 and TRBJ2-2, with no clear D. The germline V gene encodes CDR1 MDHEN and CDR2 SYDVKM. The CDR3 contains 13 residues. V shed 11 bases and J shed 4 bases, with 14 bases lying between them. The CDR3: CAAEITGTGELFF. As DNA, the CDR3 is TGTGCCGCGGAAATAACGGGCACCGGGGAGCTGTTTTTT. Full variable domain (outside the CDR3, taken from reference TRBV28 and TRBJ2-2): DVKVTQSSRYLVKRTGEKVFLECVQDMDHENMFWYRQDPGLGLRLIYFSYDVKMKEKGDIPEGYSVSREKKERFSLILESASTNQTSMYLCAAEITGTGELFFGEGSRLTVL.

This clonotype has a count of ten or more. This chain uses TRBV5-1 with TRBJ1-6, with D possibly being TRBD1 (5 bases). Trimming stripped 5 bases from V and 8 bases from J, with 14 bases between. Germline V gene data show CDR1 as SGHRS and CDR2 as YFSETQ. This CDR3 comprises 14 residues. CDR3 sequence reads: CASSFRDVDSPLHF. The CDR3 DNA reads TGCGCCAGCAGTTTCAGGGACGTCGATTCACCCCTCCACTTT.

CDR3 coding DNA: TGTGCCAGCAGCGTGAGCCAGGCCAACTATGGCTACACCTTC. This gives the protein CASSVSQANYGYTF. V usage is TRBV5-5 and J usage is TRBJ1-2; D ambiguous. Trimming shortened V by 4 bases and J by 2 bases, and 12 bases separated the two germline ends. Germline CDR1 reads SGHKS; CDR2 reads YYEKEE (reference sequence). This CDR3 region has 14 residues. Filled out from reference TRBV5-5 and TRBJ1-2, the complete variable domain reads DAGVTQSPTHLIKTRGQQVTLRCSPISGHKSVSWYQQVLGQGPQFIFQYYEKEERGRGNFPDRFSARQFPNYSSELNVNALLLGDSALYLCASSVSQANYGYTFGSGTRLTVV.

By sample share, this clonotype is medium-sized (0.01 to 0.1%). This chain joins TRBV12-3 or TRBV12-4 and TRBJ1-3; D is ambiguous. The CDR3 is made up of 14 amino acids. Deletions cut 5 bases from V and 3 bases from J, with 11 bases between. CDR3 protein: CASSPSAGGNTIYF. In DNA form, the CDR3 reads TGTGCCAGCAGTCCGTCGGCGGGTGGAAACACCATATATTTT.

The rearrangement links TRBV12-3 or TRBV12-4 to TRBJ1-2, with D possibly matching TRBD1 (5 bases). V gave up 6 bases and J gave up 8 bases, with 16 bases separating them. The CDR3 is 13 amino acids. The CDR3 sequence is CASREQDSAGYTF. DNA of the CDR3: TGTGCCAGCAGAGAACAGGATTCTGCCGGCTACACCTTC.

CDR3 sequence (DNA): TGTGCCAGCAGTTTCTCAGGGGCTAACTATGGCTACACCTTC. Protein: CASSFSGANYGYTF. V usage is TRBV28 and J usage is TRBJ1-2; a possible D gene is TRBD1 (6 bases). CDR1 MDHEN and CDR2 SYDVKM come from the germline V gene. The CDR3 consists of 14 residues. Trimming cost V 3 bases and J 0 bases, with 8 bases left between them.

The chain carries TRBV7-2 and TRBJ1-4; 7 bases line up with TRBD1. CDR1 and CDR2 from the germline V gene are SGHTA and FQGNSA. CDR3 length: 15 amino acids. V shed 4 bases and J 4 bases; nucleotides not matched to a gene: 6. The CDR3 nucleotides read TGTGCCAGCAGCTCCGTAGGACAGGTTAATGAAAAACTGTTTTTT. This sequence encodes CASSSVGQVNEKLFF.

This chain uses TRBV5-1 with TRBJ1-6; D is ambiguous. V shed 1 base and J shed 5 bases, with 16 bases lying between them. The CDR3 is 17 residues long. Germline V gives CDR1 SGHRS, CDR2 YFSETQ. CDR3: CASSLRPLTGDNSPLHF. CDR3 nucleotide sequence: TGCGCCAGCAGCTTGAGGCCTCTCACGGGCGATAATTCACCCCTCCACTTT.

This clonotype has just a few counts. The rearrangement links TRBV2 to TRBJ2-2; D remains unclear. The V gene's germline CDR1 is SNHLY and CDR2 FYNNEI. CDR3 size: 15 residues. The V and J ends lost 7 bases and 1 base respectively, with 13 bases between them. Here the CDR3 reads CASTSSRLNTGELFF. The CDR3 DNA follows: TGTGCCAGCACCAGCAGTAGGTTGAACACCGGGGAGCTGTTTTTT.

V and J are TRBV5-5 and TRBJ1-2; D possibly corresponds to TRBD1 (5 bases). CDR3 length: 13 residues. The V gene's germline CDR1 is SGHKS and CDR2 YYEKEE (reference sequence). Trimming left V 4 bases short and J 5 bases short, with 12 bases between. Here the CDR3 DNA reads TGTGCCAGCAGCCGTTTCGGGGGGTATGGCTACACCTTC. The encoded protein is CASSRFGGYGYTF.

This clonotype was seen a few times. The rearrangement uses TRBV5-1 and TRBJ2-5; the D call may be TRBD1 or TRBD2 (5 bases each). Trimming stripped 8 bases from V and 3 bases from J, with 8 bases between. From germline, CDR1 is SGHRS and CDR2 YFSETQ. The CDR3 has 11 amino acids. CDR3 DNA: TGCGCCAGTGGGACGGAAGAGACCCAGTACTTC. It codes for CASGTEETQYF. Based on the CDR3 plus reference TRBV5-1 and TRBJ2-5, the full variable domain is KAGVTQTPRYLIKTRGQQVTLSCSPISGHRSVSWYQQTPGQGLQFLFEYFSETQRNKGNFPGRFSGRQFSNSRSEMNVSTLELGDSALYLCASGTEETQYFGPGTRLLVL.

This clonotype was found a few times. The gene calls are TRBV3-1 and TRBJ1-1, with D perhaps matching TRBD1 (6 bases). Trimming left V 6 bases short and J 1 base short, with 12 bases between. The CDR3 spans 14 residues. Germline V lookup: CDR1 LGHDT, CDR2 YNNKEL (reference sequence). CDR3 sequence (DNA): TGTGCCAGCAGGTCCCGACAGGCGAACACTGAAGCTTTCTTT. The encoded protein is CASRSRQANTEAFF.

V usage is TRBV12-3 or TRBV12-4 and J usage is TRBJ1-5; TRBD1 is a possible D gene (6 bases). Trimming shortened V by 4 bases and J by 5 bases, and 9 bases separated the two germline ends. The CDR3 covers 13 residues. For the CDR3, the DNA is TGTGCCAGCAGTTGGGGGGGCCATCAGCCCCAGCATTTT. Protein: CASSWGGHQPQHF.

This clonotype was seen a handful of times. This chain links TRBV29-1 with TRBJ1-2; maybe TRBD1 (5 bases). Germline V lookup: CDR1 SQVTM, CDR2 ANQGSEA. Trimming cost V 1 base and J 6 bases, with 9 bases left between them. The CDR3 covers 12 residues. The CDR3 nucleotides are TGCAGCGTTGAAGGCAGGGTGAATGGCTACACCTTC. Its translation: CSVEGRVNGYTF.

In this sample, this clonotype turned up a few times. This rearrangement joins TRBV4-1 to TRBJ2-1; no reliable D call. V dropped 1 base and J dropped 9 bases, with 10 bases sitting between them. CDR3 size: 13 residues. Germline loops: CDR1 MGHRA, CDR2 YSYEKL. The CDR3: CASSQVGRIEQFF. The CDR3 DNA follows: TGCGCCAGCAGCCAAGTCGGGCGAATTGAGCAGTTCTTC.

J is TRBJ1-2 and V is TRBV4-3; D uncertain. The CDR3 length is 16 residues. Germline V gene sequence: CDR1 LGHNA, CDR2 YSLEER. With 4 bases removed from V and 4 bases from J, the gap between germline ends came to 19 bases. The CDR3 DNA reads as TGCGCCAGCAGCCGAAACTCAGGCCGGAGTGGCTATGGCTACACCTTC. Residues: CASSRNSGRSGYGYTF.

This clonotype was detected many times. The J gene is TRBJ2-3, the V gene TRBV5-1, with a weak D call TRBD2 (7 bases). The CDR3 length is 14 residues. From germline, CDR1 is SGHRS and CDR2 YFSETQ. V lost 2 bases and J 3 bases, leaving 10 bases between the germline ends. CDR3 nucleotide sequence: TGCGCCAGCAGCTTCGGGGGGCCGACAGATACGCAGTATTTT. Residues: CASSFGGPTDTQYF.

As to this clonotype: One junction end disagrees with the germline gene, perhaps due to a read error. V is TRBV20-1 and J is TRBJ1-2; possible D gene TRBD1, 5 bases. The germline CDR1 and CDR2 sequences are DFQATT and SNEGSKA (reference sequence). This CDR3 comprises 13 residues. The CDR3 DNA sequence: TGCAGTGCTAGAACTCCAGGGTTCTCCGTCTCTAACTTC. This sequence encodes CSARTPGFSVSNF.

This clonotype has more than one count but fewer than ten. The chain employs TRBV7-3 and TRBJ1-1; no clear D gene. The CDR3 is 13 amino acids. Trimming left V 5 bases short and J 1 base short, with 8 bases between. Germline V gene sequence: CDR1 SGHTA, CDR2 FQGTGA. In DNA form, the CDR3 reads TGTGCCAGCAGCACTCAGGAGAACACTGAAGCTTTCTTT. It yields the protein CASSTQENTEAFF. Full variable domain (rest looked up from reference TRBV7-3 and TRBJ1-1): GAGVSQTPSNKVTEKGKYVELRCDPISGHTALYWYRQSLGQGPEFLIYFQGTGAADDSGLPNDRFFAVRPEGSVSTLKIQRTERGDSAVYLCASSTQENTEAFFGQGTRLTVV.

The chain uses TRBV11-2 and TRBJ1-3; D gene ambiguous. This CDR3 region has 14 residues. CDR1 and CDR2 (germline): SGHAT, FQNNGV. V dropped 5 bases and J dropped 0 bases, with 8 bases sitting between them. DNA of the CDR3: TGTGCCAGCAGCGAACAGAGCTCTGGAAACACCATATATTTT. Translated: CASSEQSSGNTIYF.

This clonotype was detected many times. V gene TRBV12-3 or TRBV12-4 combines with J gene TRBJ2-1; D might be TRBD2 (5 bases). The V gene lost 5 bases and the J gene lost 4 bases, with 15 bases spanning the gap. The CDR3 is made up of 15 amino acids. CDR3 loop: CASSPIALSYNEQFF. The CDR3 region has the DNA TGTGCCAGCAGTCCGATAGCGCTATCATACAATGAGCAGTTCTTC.

The chain couples TRBV7-2 to TRBJ1-2, with 12 bases identical to TRBD1. The V gene end was trimmed by 4 bases and the J gene end by 5 bases; junction bases not matched to a gene: 14. The CDR3 is 18 amino acids. Looked up from germline, CDR1 is SGHTA and CDR2 is FQGNSA. The CDR3 DNA follows: TGTGCCAGCAGCTCTGCAACCGGGACAGGGGGCTTAGGTTATGGCTACACCTTC. Translation gives CASSSATGTGGLGYGYTF.

V usage is TRBV6-1 and J usage is TRBJ2-5, with 9 bases lining up with TRBD2. The CDR3 consists of 15 residues. The V gene's germline CDR1 is MNHNS and CDR2 SASEGT. V trimming: 2 bases; J trimming: 5 bases; junction bases outside the gene matches: 6. The CDR3: CASSERLAGQETQYF. CDR3 DNA sequence: TGTGCCAGCAGTGAACGTCTAGCGGGACAGGAGACCCAGTACTTC.

This sequence joins TRBV6-2 or TRBV6-3 and TRBJ1-1; tentatively, D is TRBD1 (5 bases). CDR1 and CDR2 (germline): MNHEY, SVGEGT. The CDR3 length is 16 residues. Trimming shortened V by 0 bases and J by 4 bases, and 15 bases separated the two germline ends. The chain's CDR3 is CASSYSLGGGGTEAFF. CDR3 DNA: TGTGCCAGCAGTTACTCCCTCGGTGGGGGGGGCACTGAAGCTTTCTTT.